This T cell receptor (beta chain) originates from a study of T-cell memory formation after mild COVID-19. As for the study in general: Clusters were largely donor specific. Regarding the study as a whole: Contracting CD4+ clones sat mainly in CM and EM; CD8+ in EMRA. Pre-infection memory harbored some responding clones, suggesting cross-reactive memory joined.

TCRdb recomputed calls from the 5' RACE reads with MiXCR, one row per CDR3 protein. The table lists around 130,000 distinct CDR3 sequences, less than 6.5% of them singletons. This clonotype occurred a few times. No antigen is known for it. Trimming shortened V by 0 bases and J by 0 bases, and 9 bases separated the two germline ends. CDR1 and CDR2 from the germline V gene are SGHTA and FQGNSA. CDR3 length equals 17 residues. What was sequenced was PBMCs or a T cell subset sorted from them (not recorded which). V gene TRBV7-2 combines with J gene TRBJ1-6, with D maybe TRBD1 (5 bases). The source of this sequence is an adult woman who had mild COVID-19 (a few samples of this study predate the infection). Cell type and time point are not known. The CDR3 protein is CASSLASDSSYNSPLHF. CDR3 sequence (DNA): TGTGCCAGCAGCTTAGCCTCCGACAGCTCCTATAATTCACCCCTCCACTTT.